The present TCR beta chain was sequenced within a study of high-grade serous ovarian cancer treatment subgroups. Study-wide context: Samples averaged approximately 15,000 reads and roughly 7,700 unique TCR beta rearrangements.

Tumor tissue was taken before any definitive surgery or chemotherapy was given. Measured with immunoSEQ multiplex PCR; TCRdb has only the in-frame clones, and not every one. This sample has just under 4,000 clones, with over 70% found just once. Germline CDR1 is ENHRY and CDR2 is SYGVKD. With V trimmed by 5 bases and J by 8 bases, 18 bases remained unmatched. The CDR3 contains 18 residues. For this clone: What it binds is not known.

Findings and caveats of the study: TCR clonal relatedness correlated positively with neoantigen level.

Input material: tumor tissue. The source of this sequence is a human donor with high-grade serous ovarian cancer. The chain recombines TRBV10-3 with TRBJ2-2; 9 bases align to TRBD1. CDR3 in DNA: TGTGCCATCAGTCAGGTGGGAAACAGGGGGCGCGATCCTGGGGAGCTGTTTTTT. Translating gives CAISQVGNRGRDPGELFF.